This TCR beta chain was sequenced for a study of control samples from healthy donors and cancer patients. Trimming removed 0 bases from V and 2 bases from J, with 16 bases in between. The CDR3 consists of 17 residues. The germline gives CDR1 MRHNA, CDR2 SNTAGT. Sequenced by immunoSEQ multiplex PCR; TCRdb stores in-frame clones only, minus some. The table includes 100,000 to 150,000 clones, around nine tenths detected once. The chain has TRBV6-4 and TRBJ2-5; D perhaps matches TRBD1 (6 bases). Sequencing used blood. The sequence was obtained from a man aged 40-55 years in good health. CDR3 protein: CASSDSTAGESQETQYF. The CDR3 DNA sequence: TGTGCCAGCAGTGACTCGACGGCAGGGGAGTCACAAGAGACCCAGTACTTC.